These 28 T cell receptor beta chains originate from one sample sequenced in a study of beta chain features in type 1 diabetes. Every isolated RNA sample was fully reverse transcribed, so sequencing captured expressed TCRB transcripts. Sequencing used immunoSEQ multiplex PCR; TCRdb keeps in-frame clones, though not all of them. The profile shows over 350,000 clones, over 13% of them singletons. Sequenced material: naive CD4+ T cells from blood. These receptors all come from a woman aged 18-29 years in good health.

This clone was counted between two and nine times. This chain links TRBV2 with TRBJ2-1, with TRBD2 matching over 7 bases. The CDR3 contains 12 residues. The V segment lost 5 bases and the J segment 8 bases; nucleotides outside the gene matches: 3. Germline V gene sequence: CDR1 SNHLY, CDR2 FYNNEI. This chain's CDR3 is CASSQTSYEQFF. The CDR3 nucleotides are TGTGCCAGCAGTCAGACTAGCTATGAGCAGTTCTTC.

This clone showed up just a few times. The chain has TRBV28 and TRBJ2-3; possibly TRBD1 for D (6 bases). The CDR3 is 16 amino acids. Between the trimmed V and J ends, which lost 6 bases and 0 bases, there was a span of 16 bases. The germline gives CDR1 MDHEN, CDR2 SYDVKM. CDR3 region: CASRPKQGPSTDTQYF. The CDR3 DNA sequence: TGTGCCAGCAGACCAAAACAGGGTCCTAGCACAGATACGCAGTATTTT.

This clone was counted between two and nine times. The same CDR3 is also encoded by other DNA sequences in this sample. CDR3 protein: CASSSRQGNQPQHF. The DNA of the CDR3 is TGTGCCAGCAGCTCACGACAGGGAAATCAGCCCCAGCATTTT. The chain is built from TRBV7-2 and TRBJ1-5, with 7 bases identical to TRBD1. Trimming removed 4 bases from V and 4 bases from J; junction bases left unmatched: 4. Per the germline V gene, CDR1 is SGHTA and CDR2 is FQGNSA. This CDR3 spans 14 amino acids.

The chain carries TRBV30 and TRBJ1-1; no clear D. Trimming stripped 0 bases from V and 11 bases from J, with 10 bases between. There are 11 residues in the CDR3. Per the germline V gene, CDR1 is GTSNPN and CDR2 is SVGIG (reference sequence). The CDR3 spells CAWSVRSGAFF. Here the CDR3 DNA reads TGTGCCTGGAGTGTACGGAGCGGGGCTTTCTTT.

A few counts support this clone. J is TRBJ2-7 and V is TRBV13; weak D call: TRBD1 (6 bases). Trimming took off 5 bases at V and 0 bases at J, with 23 bases between the two ends. This CDR3 contains 18 residues. Per germline, CDR1 PRHDT and CDR2 FYEKMQ (reference sequence). CDR3: CASSRPIDRSPSSYEQYF. CDR3 nucleotide sequence: TGTGCCAGCAGCCGACCCATCGACAGGTCCCCGAGCTCCTACGAGCAGTACTTC.

V and J are TRBV19 and TRBJ2-4; no clear D gene. The CDR3 sequence is 15 residues long. The V gene's germline CDR1 is LNHDA and CDR2 SQIVND (reference sequence). V was cut by 6 bases and J by 9 bases, with 21 bases left in between. CDR3 bases: TGTGCCAGTAGCCCCCGAGACTGGCGATCGAGCATTCAGTACTTC. The encoded protein is CASSPRDWRSSIQYF.

This chain joins TRBV30 and TRBJ2-3, with 13 bases aligning to TRBD2. This CDR3 is built from 17 residues. Germline loops: CDR1 GTSNPN, CDR2 SVGIG (reference sequence). J gave up 6 bases and V 0 bases, and 9 bases lay outside the gene matches. The CDR3 reads CAWSVRTSGRATDTQYF. The CDR3 DNA is TGTGCCTGGAGTGTCCGAACTAGCGGGAGGGCCACGGATACGCAGTATTTT.

This clone was picked up a small number of times. V usage is TRBV30 and J usage is TRBJ2-7; a weak D match, TRBD1 (5 bases). The germline V gene encodes CDR1 GTSNPN and CDR2 SVGIG (reference sequence). Trimming pared 3 bases from V and 3 bases from J, leaving 9 bases between. This CDR3 spans 12 amino acids. CDR3 sequence (DNA): TGTGCCTGGAGCTACAGGTTCTACGAGCAGTACTTC. This translates into CAWSYRFYEQYF.

The rearrangement joins TRBV9 to TRBJ1-2; D gene ambiguous. Germline CDR1 SGDLS, CDR2 YYNGEE. This CDR3 spans 16 amino acids. The germline V and J ends were trimmed by 1 base and 4 bases, with 17 bases remaining between them. The DNA for the CDR3 is TGTGCCAGCAGCGTACGGCGTGGAGGGTCGGCCTATGGCTACACCTTC. This codes for CASSVRRGGSAYGYTF.

J is TRBJ1-1 and V is TRBV5-1, with 7 bases matching TRBD1. The V gene end was trimmed by 1 base and the J gene end by 11 bases; junction bases not matched to a gene: 8. The CDR3 loop spans 13 amino acids. Germline-derived CDR1 and CDR2 are SGHRS and YFSETQ. The CDR3 DNA follows: TGCGCCAGCAGCTTGTGGGGAGACAGGGTTGCTTTCTTT. Its protein product is CASSLWGDRVAFF.

This clone was detected a few times. This chain links TRBV5-1 with TRBJ2-2; the match to TRBD1 covers 9 bases. The CDR3 has 17 residues. The junction had 10 bases not matched to a gene; V was cut back by 0 bases and J by 7 bases. CDR1 is SGHRS, CDR2 YFSETQ, per germline. CDR3 in DNA: TGCGCCAGCAGCTTGGAACCGGGACAGGGTCGGAACGGGGAGCTGTTTTTT. It encodes CASSLEPGQGRNGELFF.

V is TRBV5-4 and J is TRBJ2-7; tentatively, D is TRBD2 (5 bases). Trimming removed 4 bases at V and 2 bases at J, with 13 bases between. Germline CDR1 and CDR2: SGHNT and YYREEE (reference sequence). The CDR3 is made up of 14 amino acids. This CDR3 reads CASSLGLIPYEQYF. The CDR3 nucleotides are TGTGCCAGCAGCCTCGGACTGATCCCCTACGAGCAGTACTTC.

This clone was counted between two and nine times. Within the sample, other DNA sequences also encode this same CDR3. The rearrangement links TRBV18 to TRBJ2-7; 7 bases match TRBD1. The germline CDR1 and CDR2 sequences are KGHSH and LQKENI. Germline trimming cut 2 bases from V and 2 bases from J; bases unmatched to any gene: 3. This CDR3 comprises 14 residues. The CDR3 DNA sequence: TGTGCCAGCTCACCAAGGACAGGAACCTACGAGCAGTACTTC. This gives the protein CASSPRTGTYEQYF. Full variable domain (outside the CDR3, taken from reference TRBV18 and TRBJ2-7): NAGVMQNPRHLVRRRGQEARLRCSPMKGHSHVYWYRQLPEEGLKFMVYLQKENIIDESGMPKERFSAEFPKEGPSILRIQQVVRGDSAAYFCASSPRTGTYEQYFGPGTRLTVT.

The chain couples TRBV7-2 to TRBJ2-3; TRBD1 aligns across 7 bases. Trimming cost V 5 bases and J 0 bases; bases outside gene matches: 8. Germline loops: CDR1 SGHTA, CDR2 FQGNSA. The CDR3 consists of 16 residues. The CDR3 reads CASSARQGFSTDTQYF. CDR3 DNA: TGTGCCAGCAGCGCCAGACAGGGCTTCAGCACAGATACGCAGTATTTT.

Only a few counts were recorded for this clone. J is TRBJ2-5 and V is TRBV7-2, with a weak D call TRBD2 (5 bases). The CDR3 runs to 15 residues. CDR1 SGHTA and CDR2 FQGNSA come from the germline V gene. Trimming left V 1 base short and J 5 bases short, with 14 bases between. The CDR3 is CASSLGGLAFETQYF. The CDR3 nucleotides are TGTGCCAGCAGCTTAGGAGGGCTAGCCTTCGAGACCCAGTACTTC.

This clone was observed a handful of times. This chain links TRBV20-1 with TRBJ2-4; D might be TRBD2 (5 bases). Between the trimmed V and J ends, which lost 0 bases and 9 bases, there was a span of 6 bases. The length of the CDR3 is 11 residues. CDR1 and CDR2 (germline): DFQATT, SNEGSKA (reference sequence). CDR3 sequence reads: CSAREGGIQYF. The CDR3 nucleotides are TGCAGTGCTAGAGAAGGAGGCATTCAGTACTTC.

This clone was picked up a small number of times. The chain has TRBV7-3 and TRBJ2-1, with TRBD1 matching over 11 bases. Germline V CDR1 and CDR2: SGHTA, FQGTGA. J gave up 7 bases and V 5 bases, and 4 bases lay outside the gene matches. The CDR3 spans 14 residues. Written as DNA, the CDR3 is TGTGCCAGCAGCCCGGGACAGGGGGGGAATGAGCAGTTCTTC. Its protein product is CASSPGQGGNEQFF.

This clone appeared a few times. This sequence joins TRBV6-1 and TRBJ2-1; 8 bases align to TRBD2. V was clipped by 4 bases and J by 4 bases; unmatched bases: 9. The CDR3 extends over 16 amino acids. The V gene's germline CDR1 is MNHNS and CDR2 SASEGT. CDR3 in amino acids: CASSVSAGGTYNEQFF. CDR3 nucleotide sequence: TGTGCCAGCAGTGTCTCTGCGGGGGGCACGTACAATGAGCAGTTCTTC.

This clone was counted once. Mismatch with germline at one junction end may stem from a read error. The CDR3 region is CASGLAGVGSSEQYF. In nucleotides, the CDR3 is TGTGCCAGCGGACTAGCGGGAGTAGGATCCTCCGAGCAGTACTTC. The chain combines TRBV27 with TRBJ2-7; 13 nucleotides align to TRBD2. CDR1 MNHEY and CDR2 SMNVEV come from the germline V gene (reference sequence). The CDR3 runs to 15 residues.

This sequence joins TRBV25-1 and TRBJ2-5; possibly TRBD1 for D (5 bases). The J call is in doubt because the DNA end fits TRBJ2-7 better. The CDR3 extends over 14 amino acids. Germline V lookup: CDR1 MGHDK, CDR2 SYGVNS. The DNA for the CDR3 is TGTGCCAGCAGTGAAAGGGGTGGCTCCTACGAGCAGTACTTC. This encodes CASSERGGSYEQYF.

To note about this clone: Other DNA sequences of this sample code for an identical CDR3. The V call is TRBV18, the J call TRBJ2-5, with D possibly TRBD1 on 5 matching bases. The CDR3 runs 14 residues. In germline, CDR1 is KGHSH, CDR2 LQKENI. Trimming cost V 3 bases and J 2 bases, with 10 bases left between them. The CDR3 DNA sequence: TGTGCCAGCTCACCTGGGGCACAGCAAGAGACCCAGTACTTC. It is translated as CASSPGAQQETQYF.

The rearrangement joins TRBV12-5 to TRBJ2-1; no reliable D call. Germline V gene sequence: CDR1 LGHNT, CDR2 FRNRAP. This CDR3 is built from 11 residues. Trimming shortened V by 5 bases and J by 9 bases, and 8 bases separated the two germline ends. In DNA, the CDR3 is TGTGCTAGTGGTAGCTTTGGTGAGCAGTTCTTC. Protein product: CASGSFGEQFF. The full variable domain, its missing parts supplied by reference TRBV12-5 and TRBJ2-1, is DARVTQTPRHKVTEMGQEVTMRCQPILGHNTVFWYRQTMMQGLELLAYFRNRAPLDDSGMPKDRFSAEMPDATLATLKIQPSEPRDSAVYFCASGSFGEQFFGPGTRLTVL.

This clone has more than one count but fewer than ten. In the same sample, other DNA sequences code for this CDR3. The V call is TRBV28, the J call TRBJ2-7; D is unclear. V was trimmed by 2 bases and J by 7 bases, leaving 6 bases between them. CDR3 length: 11 amino acids. Per germline, CDR1 MDHEN and CDR2 SYDVKM. This CDR3 is CASSLRGEQYF. The CDR3 nucleotides read TGTGCCAGCAGTTTAAGAGGAGAGCAGTACTTC.

Only a few counts were recorded for this clone. The rearrangement links TRBV4-1 to TRBJ1-4; D is perhaps TRBD1 (6 bases). V lost 1 base and J lost 4, with 13 bases in between. This CDR3 contains 16 residues. Germline CDR1 and CDR2: MGHRA and YSYEKL. The CDR3 is CASSQGSGADNEKLFF. The CDR3 coding sequence is TGCGCCAGCAGCCAAGGGTCAGGGGCCGATAATGAAAAACTGTTTTTT.

This clone has a handful of counts. This chain joins TRBV10-1 and TRBJ2-3, with 9 bases identical to TRBD2. The CDR3 runs to 19 residues. Unmatched junction bases numbered 16, after V lost 1 base and J lost 5 bases. Germline V CDR1 and CDR2: WNHNN, SYGVQD (reference sequence). Here the CDR3 DNA reads TGCGCCAGCAGTGAGTGGCAGTTTATGTCTACTAGCGGGCGAGATACGCAGTATTTT. Encoded protein: CASSEWQFMSTSGRDTQYF.

The chain is built from TRBV7-2 and TRBJ1-2; 12 bases align to TRBD1. Germline V gene lookup returns CDR1 SGHTA and CDR2 FQGNSA. Trimming cost V 6 bases and J 7 bases; bases outside gene matches: 6. The CDR3 runs to 14 residues. The CDR3 is CASSSGTGGFGYTF. Written as DNA, the CDR3 is TGTGCCAGCAGTTCCGGGACAGGGGGCTTTGGCTACACCTTC.

The chain carries TRBV18 and TRBJ1-1; D unresolved. The V end lost 4 bases, the J end lost 4 bases, and 16 bases lay between the germline ends. The CDR3 is 15 amino acids. Germline V gene data show CDR1 as KGHSH and CDR2 as LQKENI. The CDR3 bases are TGTGCCAGCTCACTCGGGCGGATAGGGAGCACTGAAGCTTTCTTT. Its translation: CASSLGRIGSTEAFF.

This clone was picked up a small number of times. J is TRBJ2-7 and V is TRBV30, with a weak D call TRBD1 (6 bases). With 4 bases removed from V and 3 bases from J, the gap between germline ends came to 13 bases. The CDR3 loop spans 13 amino acids. The germline CDR1 and CDR2 sequences are GTSNPN and SVGIG (reference sequence). CDR3 region: CAWNTGLYYEQYF. The CDR3 DNA reads as TGTGCCTGGAACACAGGGTTGTACTACGAGCAGTACTTC.